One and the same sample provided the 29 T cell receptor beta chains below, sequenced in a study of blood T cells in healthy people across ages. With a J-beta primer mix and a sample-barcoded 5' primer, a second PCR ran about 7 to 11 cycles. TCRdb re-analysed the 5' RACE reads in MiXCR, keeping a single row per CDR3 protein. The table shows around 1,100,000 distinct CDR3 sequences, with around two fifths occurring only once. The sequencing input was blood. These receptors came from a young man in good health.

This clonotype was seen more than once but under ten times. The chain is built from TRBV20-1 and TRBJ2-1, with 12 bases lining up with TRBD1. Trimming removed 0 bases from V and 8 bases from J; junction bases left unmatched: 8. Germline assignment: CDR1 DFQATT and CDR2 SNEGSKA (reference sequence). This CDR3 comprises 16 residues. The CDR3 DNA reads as TGCAGTGCTAGAGACCGGAGGGGACAGGGGGCACATGAGCAGTTCTTC. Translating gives CSARDRRGQGAHEQFF.

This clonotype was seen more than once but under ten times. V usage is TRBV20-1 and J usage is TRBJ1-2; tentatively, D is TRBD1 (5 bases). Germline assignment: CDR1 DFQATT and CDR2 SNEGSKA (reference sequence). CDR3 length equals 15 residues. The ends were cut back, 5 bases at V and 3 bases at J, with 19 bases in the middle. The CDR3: CSAQLVGQGDYGYTF. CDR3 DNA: TGCAGTGCTCAACTCGTAGGGCAGGGAGACTATGGCTACACCTTC.

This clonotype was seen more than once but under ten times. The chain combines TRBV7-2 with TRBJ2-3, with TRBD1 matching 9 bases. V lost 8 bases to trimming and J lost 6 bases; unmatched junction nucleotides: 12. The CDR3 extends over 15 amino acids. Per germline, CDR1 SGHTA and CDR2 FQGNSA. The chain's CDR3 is CASHLTGTGRDTQYF. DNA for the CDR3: TGTGCCAGCCACTTAACCGGGACAGGGAGGGATACGCAGTATTTT.

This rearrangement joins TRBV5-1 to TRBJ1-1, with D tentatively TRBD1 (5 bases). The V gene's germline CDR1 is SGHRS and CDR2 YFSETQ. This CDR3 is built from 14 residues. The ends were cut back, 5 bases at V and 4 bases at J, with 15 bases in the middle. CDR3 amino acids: CASRVGGEGTEAFF. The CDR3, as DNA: TGCGCCAGCAGGGTCGGGGGTGAGGGCACTGAAGCTTTCTTT.

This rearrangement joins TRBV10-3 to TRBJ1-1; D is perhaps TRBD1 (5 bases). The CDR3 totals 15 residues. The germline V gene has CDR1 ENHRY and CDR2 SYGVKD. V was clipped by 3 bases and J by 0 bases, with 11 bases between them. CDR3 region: CAISERTQMNTEAFF. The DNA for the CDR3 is TGTGCCATCAGTGAACGGACACAAATGAACACTGAAGCTTTCTTT.

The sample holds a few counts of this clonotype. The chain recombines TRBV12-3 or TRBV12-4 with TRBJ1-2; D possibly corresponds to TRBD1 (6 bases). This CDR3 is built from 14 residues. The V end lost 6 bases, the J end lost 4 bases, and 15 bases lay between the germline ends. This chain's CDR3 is CASSPYRDSYGYTF. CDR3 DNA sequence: TGTGCCAGCAGCCCGTACAGGGACTCCTATGGCTACACCTTC.

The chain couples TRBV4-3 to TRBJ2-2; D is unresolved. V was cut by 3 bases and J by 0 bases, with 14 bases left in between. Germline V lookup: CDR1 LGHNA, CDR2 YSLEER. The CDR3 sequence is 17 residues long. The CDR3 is CASSHNPPGSNTGELFF. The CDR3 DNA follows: TGCGCCAGCAGCCACAATCCCCCAGGATCGAACACCGGGGAGCTGTTTTTT.

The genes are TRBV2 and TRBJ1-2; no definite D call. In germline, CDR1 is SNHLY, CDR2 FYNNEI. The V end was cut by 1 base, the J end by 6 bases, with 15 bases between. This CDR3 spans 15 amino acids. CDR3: CASSEVTRELNGYTF. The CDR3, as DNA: TGTGCCAGCAGTGAAGTGACAAGAGAACTAAATGGCTACACCTTC. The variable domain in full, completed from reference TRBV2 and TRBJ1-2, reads EPEVTQTPSHQVTQMGQEVILRCVPISNHLYFYWYRQILGQKVEFLVSFYNNEISEKSEIFDDQFSVERPDGSNFTLKIRSTKLEDSAMYFCASSEVTRELNGYTFGSGTRLTVV.

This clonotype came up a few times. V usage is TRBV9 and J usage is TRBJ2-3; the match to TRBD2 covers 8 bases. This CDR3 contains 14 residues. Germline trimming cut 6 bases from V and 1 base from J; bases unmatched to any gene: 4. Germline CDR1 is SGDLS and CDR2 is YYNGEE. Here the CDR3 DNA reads TGTGCCAGCACCAAAGCGGGGGGCACAGATACGCAGTATTTT. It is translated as CASTKAGGTDTQYF. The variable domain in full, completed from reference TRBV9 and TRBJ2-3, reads DSGVTQTPKHLITATGQRVTLRCSPRSGDLSVYWYQQSLDQGLQFLIQYYNGEERAKGNILERFSAQQFPDLHSELNLSSLELGDSALYFCASTKAGGTDTQYFGPGTRLTVL.

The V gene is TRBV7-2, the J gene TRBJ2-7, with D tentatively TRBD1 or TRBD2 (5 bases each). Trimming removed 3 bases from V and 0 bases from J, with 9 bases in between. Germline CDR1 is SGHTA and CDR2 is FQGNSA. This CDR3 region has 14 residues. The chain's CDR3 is CASSLERGSYEQYF. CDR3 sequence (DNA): TGTGCCAGCAGCTTGGAGAGGGGCTCCTACGAGCAGTACTTC.

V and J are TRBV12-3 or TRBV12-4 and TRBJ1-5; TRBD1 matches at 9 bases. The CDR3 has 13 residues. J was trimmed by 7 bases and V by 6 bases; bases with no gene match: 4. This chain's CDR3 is CASRWTGEQPQHF. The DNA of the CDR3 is TGTGCCAGCAGATGGACAGGGGAACAGCCCCAGCATTTT.

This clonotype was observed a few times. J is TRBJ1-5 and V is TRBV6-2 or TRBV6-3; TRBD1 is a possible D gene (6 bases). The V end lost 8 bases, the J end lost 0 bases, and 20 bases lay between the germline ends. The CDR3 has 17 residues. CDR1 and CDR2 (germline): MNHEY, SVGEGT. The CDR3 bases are TGTGCCAGCGGCCGGGGACAAAGAGGATCTAGCAATCAGCCCCAGCATTTT. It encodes CASGRGQRGSSNQPQHF.

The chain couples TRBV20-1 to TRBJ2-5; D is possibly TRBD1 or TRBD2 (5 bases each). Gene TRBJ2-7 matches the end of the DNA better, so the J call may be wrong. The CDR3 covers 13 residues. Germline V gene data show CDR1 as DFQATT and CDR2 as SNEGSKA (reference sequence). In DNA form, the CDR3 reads TGCAGTGCTAGAGATGTAGGGGACGGCGAGCAGTACTTC. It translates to CSARDVGDGEQYF.

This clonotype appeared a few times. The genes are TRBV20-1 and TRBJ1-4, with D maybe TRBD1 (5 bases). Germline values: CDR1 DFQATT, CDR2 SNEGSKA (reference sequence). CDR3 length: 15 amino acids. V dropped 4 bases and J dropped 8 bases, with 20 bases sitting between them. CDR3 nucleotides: TGCAGTGCTACCAAACCGGGACTACGAAACGAAAAACTGTTTTTT. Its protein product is CSATKPGLRNEKLFF.

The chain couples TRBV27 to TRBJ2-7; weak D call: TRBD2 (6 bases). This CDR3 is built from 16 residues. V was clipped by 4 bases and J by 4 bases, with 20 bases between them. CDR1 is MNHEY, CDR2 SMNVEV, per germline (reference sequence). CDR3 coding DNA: TGTGCCAGCAGTTCCCCGGCCAAGTTTGGGACTTACGAGCAGTACTTC. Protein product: CASSSPAKFGTYEQYF.

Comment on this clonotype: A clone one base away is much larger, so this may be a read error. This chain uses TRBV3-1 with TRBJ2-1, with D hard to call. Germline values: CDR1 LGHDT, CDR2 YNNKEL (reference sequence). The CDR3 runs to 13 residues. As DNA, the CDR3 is TGTGCCAGCGGCCAAGACAACCACAATGAGCAGTTCTTC. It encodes CASGQDNHNEQFF.

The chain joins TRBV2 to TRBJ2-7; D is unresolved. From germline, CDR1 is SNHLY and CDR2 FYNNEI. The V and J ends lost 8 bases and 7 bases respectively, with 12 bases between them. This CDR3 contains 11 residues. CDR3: CASLNYNEQYF. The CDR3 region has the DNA TGTGCCAGCTTGAACTACAATGAGCAGTACTTC.

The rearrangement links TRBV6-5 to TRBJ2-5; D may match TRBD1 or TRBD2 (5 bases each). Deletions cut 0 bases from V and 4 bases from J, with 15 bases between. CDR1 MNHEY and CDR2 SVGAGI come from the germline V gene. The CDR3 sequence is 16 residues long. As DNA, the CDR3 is TGTGCCAGCAGTTACTCCGTTGAAGGGGACCGAGAGACCCAGTACTTC. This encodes CASSYSVEGDRETQYF.

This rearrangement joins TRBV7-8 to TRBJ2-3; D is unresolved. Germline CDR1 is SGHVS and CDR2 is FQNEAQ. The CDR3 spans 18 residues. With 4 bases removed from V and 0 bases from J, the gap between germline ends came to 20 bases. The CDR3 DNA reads TGTGCCAGCAGCTCCCCTAGAAGGGAAAGCTTTAGCACAGATACGCAGTATTTT. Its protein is CASSSPRRESFSTDTQYF.

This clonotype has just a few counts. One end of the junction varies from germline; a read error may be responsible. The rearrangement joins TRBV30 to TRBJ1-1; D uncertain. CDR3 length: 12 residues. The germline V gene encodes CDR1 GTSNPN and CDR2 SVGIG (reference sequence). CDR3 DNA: TGTGCCGGGAGTAATGAGAACACTGAAGCTTTCTTT. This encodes CAGSNENTEAFF.

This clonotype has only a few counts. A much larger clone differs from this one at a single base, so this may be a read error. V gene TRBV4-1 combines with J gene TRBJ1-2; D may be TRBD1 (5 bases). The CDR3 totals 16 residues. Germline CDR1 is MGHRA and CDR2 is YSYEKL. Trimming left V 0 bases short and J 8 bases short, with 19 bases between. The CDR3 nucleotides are TGCGCCAGCAGCCAAGAGGTTACAGGCCGACTATGGGGCTACACCTTC. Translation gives CASSQEVTGRLWGYTF.

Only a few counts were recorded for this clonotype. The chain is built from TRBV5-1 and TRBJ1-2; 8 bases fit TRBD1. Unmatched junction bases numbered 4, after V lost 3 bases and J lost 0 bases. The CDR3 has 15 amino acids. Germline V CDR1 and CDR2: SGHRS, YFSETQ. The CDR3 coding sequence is TGCGCCAGCAGCTCGGACAGGGAAGCTAACTATGGCTACACCTTC. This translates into CASSSDREANYGYTF. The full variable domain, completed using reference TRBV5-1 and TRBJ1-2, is KAGVTQTPRYLIKTRGQQVTLSCSPISGHRSVSWYQQTPGQGLQFLFEYFSETQRNKGNFPGRFSGRQFSNSRSEMNVSTLELGDSALYLCASSSDREANYGYTFGSGTRLTVV.

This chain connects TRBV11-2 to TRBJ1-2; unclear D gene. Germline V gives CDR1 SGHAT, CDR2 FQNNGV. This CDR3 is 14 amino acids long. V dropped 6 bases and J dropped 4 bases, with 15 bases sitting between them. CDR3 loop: CASSSTGDTYGYTF. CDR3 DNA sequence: TGTGCCAGCAGTTCAACGGGAGACACCTATGGCTACACCTTC.

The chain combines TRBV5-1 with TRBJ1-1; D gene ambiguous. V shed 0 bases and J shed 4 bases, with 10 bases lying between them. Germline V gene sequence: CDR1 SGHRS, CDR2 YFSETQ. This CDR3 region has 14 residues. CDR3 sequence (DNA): TGCGCCAGCAGCTTGGCCTCTGAGGGCACTGAAGCTTTCTTT. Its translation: CASSLASEGTEAFF.

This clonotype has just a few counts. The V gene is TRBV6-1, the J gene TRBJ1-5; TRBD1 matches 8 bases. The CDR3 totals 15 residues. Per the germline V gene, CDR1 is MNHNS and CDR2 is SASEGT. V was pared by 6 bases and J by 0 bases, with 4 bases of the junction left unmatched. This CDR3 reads CASSRTGYSNQPQHF. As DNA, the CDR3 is TGTGCCAGCAGCCGGACAGGGTATAGCAATCAGCCCCAGCATTTT.

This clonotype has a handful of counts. This CDR3 is CASSYSVGISNYGYTF. In DNA form, the CDR3 reads TGTGCCAGCAGTTACTCTGTGGGGATCTCTAACTATGGCTACACCTTC. The chain employs TRBV6-5 and TRBJ1-2; the D is unclear. Trimming took 0 bases from V and 0 from J, leaving 11 bases between them. The CDR3 sequence is 16 residues long. Germline V CDR1 and CDR2: MNHEY, SVGAGI.

CDR3 nucleotide sequence: TGTGCCAGTAGTCCCCTGGACAGAAACACCGGGGAGCTGTTTTTT. Translation gives CASSPLDRNTGELFF. The chain links TRBV19 to TRBJ2-2; D is possibly TRBD1 (6 bases). The CDR3 loop spans 15 amino acids. From germline, CDR1 is LNHDA and CDR2 SQIVND (reference sequence). V gave up 5 bases and J gave up 2 bases, with 12 bases separating them.

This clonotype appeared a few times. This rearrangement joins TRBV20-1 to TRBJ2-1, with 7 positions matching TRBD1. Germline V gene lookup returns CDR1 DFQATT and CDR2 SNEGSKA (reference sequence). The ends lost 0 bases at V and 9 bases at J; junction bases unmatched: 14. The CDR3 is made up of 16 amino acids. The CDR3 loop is CSARETTGTEGPEQFF. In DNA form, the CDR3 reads TGCAGTGCTAGAGAAACAACCGGGACAGAGGGACCTGAGCAGTTCTTC.

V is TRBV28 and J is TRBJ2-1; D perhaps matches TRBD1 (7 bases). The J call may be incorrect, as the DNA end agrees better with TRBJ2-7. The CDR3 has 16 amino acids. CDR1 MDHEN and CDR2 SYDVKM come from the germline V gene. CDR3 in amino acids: CASSLSRGVIYNEQYF. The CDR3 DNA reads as TGTGCCAGCAGTTTAAGCAGGGGGGTCATCTACAATGAGCAGTACTTC.